This T cell receptor (beta chain) came from a study of T cell repertoires in cytomegalovirus infection. For the study at large: Public TCR beta signatures indicated both CMV infection and matching HLA type. Overall study findings and caveats: Dominating the ex vivo response were HLA-C-restricted CMV-specific TCR beta clonotypes. Summed frequency of public TCR beta families distinguished CMV carriers with the relevant HLA.

Turning to this clonotype: What it binds is unknown.

Germline loops: CDR1 SGHDT, CDR2 YYEEEE. The CDR3 is 16 amino acids. Trimming left V 9 bases short and J 3 bases short, with 21 bases between. TCRdb called the reads again in MiXCR, with one record for every CDR3 protein. This sample has a few hundred thousand distinct CDR3 sequences, with more than 8% found just once. The source material was PBMCs. The chain joins TRBV5-6 to TRBJ2-2; TRBD1 might be the D (5 bases). The clonotype was recovered from a human donor in good health (CMV status not recorded). Some clones in this sample may be carry-over from other donors' samples. Written as DNA, the CDR3 is TGTGCCACCAGGTGGGGTATTACAGGTGACACCGGGGAGCTGTTTTTT. It yields the protein CATRWGITGDTGELFF.